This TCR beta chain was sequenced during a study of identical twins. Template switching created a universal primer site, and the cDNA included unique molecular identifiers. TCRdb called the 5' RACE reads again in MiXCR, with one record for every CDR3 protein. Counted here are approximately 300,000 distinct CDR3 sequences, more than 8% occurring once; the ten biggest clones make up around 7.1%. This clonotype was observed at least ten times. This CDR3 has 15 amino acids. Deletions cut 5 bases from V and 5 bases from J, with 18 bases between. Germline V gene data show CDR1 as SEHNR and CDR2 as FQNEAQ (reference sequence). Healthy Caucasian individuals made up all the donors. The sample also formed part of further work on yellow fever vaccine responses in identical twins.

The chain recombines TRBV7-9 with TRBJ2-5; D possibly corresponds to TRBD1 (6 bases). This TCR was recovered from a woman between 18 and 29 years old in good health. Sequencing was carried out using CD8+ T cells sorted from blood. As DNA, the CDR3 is TGTGCCAGCAGCCCTTGGGACACCCCTTTGGAGACCCAGTACTTC. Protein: CASSPWDTPLETQYF.